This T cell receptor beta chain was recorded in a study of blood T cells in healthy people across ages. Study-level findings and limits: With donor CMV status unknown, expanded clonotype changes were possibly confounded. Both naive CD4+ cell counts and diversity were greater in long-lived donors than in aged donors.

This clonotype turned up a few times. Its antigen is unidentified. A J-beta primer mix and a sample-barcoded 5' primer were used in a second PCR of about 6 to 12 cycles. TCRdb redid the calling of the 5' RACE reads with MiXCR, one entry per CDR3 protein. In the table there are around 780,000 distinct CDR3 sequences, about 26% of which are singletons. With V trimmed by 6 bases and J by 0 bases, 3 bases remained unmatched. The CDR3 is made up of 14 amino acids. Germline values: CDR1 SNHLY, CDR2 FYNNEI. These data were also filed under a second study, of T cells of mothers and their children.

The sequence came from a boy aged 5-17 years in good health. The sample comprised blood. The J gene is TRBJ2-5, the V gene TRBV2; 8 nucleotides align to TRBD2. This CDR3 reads CASRVGGDQETQYF. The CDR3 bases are TGTGCCAGCAGGGTCGGGGGGGACCAAGAGACCCAGTACTTC.